The rows below give T cell receptor beta chains drawn from one sample of a study of control samples from healthy donors and cancer patients. Libraries were prepared by immunoSEQ multiplex PCR; TCRdb keeps only in-frame clonotypes and omits some of them. The sample consists of around 190,000 clones, 85% to 95% of them appearing once. Sample: blood. Receptors were obtained from a young man in good health. Both conserved end residues are part of each CDR3. The D gene is left open where the match is weak. Size values are once, few and many counts, or a class for expanded clones, and some rows have none.

d_gene,abundance,j_gene,v_gene,CDR3nt,CDR3aa
NA,few,TRBJ1-5,TRBV7-3,TGTGCCAGCAGCCCTCAGGGGCAGCCCCAGCATTTT,CASSPQGQPQHF
NA,NA,TRBJ1-1,TRBV7-2,TGTGCCAGCAGCACAGGTACAGATAGGTTGACTGAAGCTTTCTTT,CASSTGTDRLTEAFF
NA,NA,TRBJ1-4,TRBV3-1/TRBV3-2,TGTGCCAGCAGCCAAGATCGCAACTATAATGAAAAACTGTTTTTT,CASSQDRNYNEKLFF
NA,NA,TRBJ2-2,TRBV6-1,TGTGCCAGCAGTGAAGTATGGGGGATCGGGGAGCTGTTTTTT,CASSEVWGIGELFF
NA,NA,TRBJ2-5,TRBV6-5,TGTGCCAGCAGTTTGGTGGGGAATAGAGAGACCCAGTACTTC,CASSLVGNRETQYF
NA,few,TRBJ1-2,TRBV20-1,TGCAGTGCCACGTTTAACTATGGCTACACCTTC,CSATFNYGYTF
TRBD1,NA,TRBJ2-1,TRBV25-1,TGTGCCAGCAGTGGAGGACAGGGGGCGCGGGGTGAGCAGTTCTTC,CASSGGQGARGEQFF
TRBD2,NA,TRBJ2-5,TRBV19,TGTGCCAGTAGTAATCGACTAGCGGGAAGTCAAGAGACCCAGTACTTC,CASSNRLAGSQETQYF
NA,NA,TRBJ2-2,TRBV3-1/TRBV3-2,TGTGCCAGCATTCGGGACCGAGGCGGGGAGCTGTTTTTT,CASIRDRGGELFF
NA,NA,TRBJ2-5,TRBV3-1/TRBV3-2,TGTGCCAGCAGGCAAGGCGGGGTCCAAGAGACCCAGTACTTC,CASRQGGVQETQYF
NA,once,TRBJ2-3,TRBV5-4,TGTGCCAGCAGCTCGCCGGTTGGGTTCACAGATACGCAGTATTTT,CASSSPVGFTDTQYF
TRBD2,once,TRBJ2-5,TRBV2,TGTGCCAGCAAAAAACTAGCGGGGGGTCAAGAGACCCAGTACTTC,CASKKLAGGQETQYF
TRBD2,NA,TRBJ2-7,TRBV9,TGTGCCAGCAGCGTCAGCGGGGGCGATACCTACGAGCAGTACTTC,CASSVSGGDTYEQYF
TRBD2,NA,TRBJ2-7,TRBV4-2,TGTGCCAGCAGCCCGGGACTAGCGGACTACGAGCAGTACTTC,CASSPGLADYEQYF
NA,NA,TRBJ1-3,TRBV5-8,TGTGCCAGCAGCTTGAGGTACAGAGCGGGAAACACCATATATTTT,CASSLRYRAGNTIYF
NA,NA,TRBJ2-3,TRBV10-1,TGCGCCAGCAGTGAGGGGCCAGCTCATAGAGATACGCAGTATTTT,CASSEGPAHRDTQYF
TRBD2,NA,TRBJ2-7,TRBV7-8,TGTGCCAGCAGCTTAGCGAGCGGGGTAGAATTCGCCTACGAGCAGTACTTC,CASSLASGVEFAYEQYF
NA,NA,TRBJ1-5,TRBV6-1,TGTGCCAGCAGTGAATTGGGGAGGGGGAATCAGCCCCAGCATTTT,CASSELGRGNQPQHF
NA,NA,TRBJ2-2,TRBV9,TGTGCCAGCAGCCACACAGGGTTAGCCGGGGAGCTGTTTTTT,CASSHTGLAGELFF
TRBD2,NA,TRBJ2-5,TRBV29-1,TGCAGCGTTGACAACGGGGGGGAGACCCAGTACTTC,CSVDNGGETQYF
NA,NA,TRBJ2-7,TRBV2,TGTGCCAGCAGTGAATTTCCGACAGGGCAGTACTTC,CASSEFPTGQYF
NA,NA,TRBJ1-1,TRBV3-1/TRBV3-2,TGTGCCAGCAGCCAAGATGCCGGGAGAGCTTTCTTT,CASSQDAGRAFF
NA,NA,TRBJ2-5,TRBV14,TGTGCCAGCAGCCACGAAGACTGGCAAGAGACCCAGTACTTC,CASSHEDWQETQYF
TRBD1,NA,TRBJ1-1,TRBV6-6,TGTGCCAGCAGTGGGACAGGGTCTTACACTGAAGCTTTCTTT,CASSGTGSYTEAFF
NA,NA,TRBJ1-1,TRBV30,TGTGCCTGGAGTCGGGGACGGGGAGCTTTCTTT,CAWSRGRGAFF
TRBD2,NA,TRBJ2-3,TRBV6-4,TGTGCCAGCAGTCCGACGGGGGGGTTGGATACGCAGTATTTT,CASSPTGGLDTQYF
NA,NA,TRBJ2-7,TRBV7-2,TGTGCCAGCAGCTTAAGACCCCGCGAGCAGTACTTC,CASSLRPREQYF
NA,NA,TRBJ2-7,TRBV19,TGTGCCAGTAGTGTAGACTGGAACTACGAGCAGTACTTC,CASSVDWNYEQYF
TRBD2,NA,TRBJ2-3,TRBV28,TGTGCCAGCAGTGTGAACCTGGCGGGGGGCGCAGATACGCAGTATTTT,CASSVNLAGGADTQYF
TRBD1,NA,TRBJ1-1,TRBV29-1,TGCACAGCGGGACAGGGGAACACTGAAGCTTTCTTT,CTAGQGNTEAFF
NA,NA,TRBJ1-3,TRBV5-1,TGCGCCAGCAGAGAGGGGGGGTCGACTGGAAACACCATATATTTT,CASREGGSTGNTIYF
NA,NA,TRBJ2-3,TRBV5-5,TGTGCCAGCGGGACACCAGACGGAGATACGCAGTATTTT,CASGTPDGDTQYF
NA,few,TRBJ1-3,TRBV12-3/TRBV12-4,TGTGCCAGCAGTTTTGGAAACACCATATATTTT,CASSFGNTIYF
NA,NA,TRBJ2-7,TRBV18,TGTGCCAGCTCGGTCGGGGGTCTGTCCTCCTACGAGCAGTACTTC,CASSVGGLSSYEQYF
NA,NA,TRBJ1-5,TRBV18,TGTGCCAGCTCACCGGGCAGGGGAGGAAATCAGCCCCAGCATTTT,CASSPGRGGNQPQHF
NA,NA,TRBJ2-5,TRBV30,TGTGCCTGGGACGCGGGGTCAGAGACCCAGTACTTC,CAWDAGSETQYF
NA,few,TRBJ2-4,TRBV15,TGTGCCACCTCACCTGGCGACCCGGCAGAAAACATTCAGTACTTC,CATSPGDPAENIQYF
TRBD2,NA,TRBJ2-7,TRBV27,TGTGCCAGCAGTCGCCGACTAGCGGGGTCCTACGAGCAGTACTTC,CASSRRLAGSYEQYF
NA,NA,TRBJ1-4,TRBV30,TGTGCCTGGAGTGCCTCCCCGACGGTTACTAATGAAAAACTGTTTTTT,CAWSASPTVTNEKLFF
TRBD1,NA,TRBJ2-1,TRBV10-1,TGCGCCAGCAGTGATGGGACAGCTTACAATGAGCAGTTCTTC,CASSDGTAYNEQFF
NA,NA,TRBJ2-5,TRBV21-1,TGTGCCAGCAGCACGGGACAGCGAGAGACCCAGTACTTC,CASSTGQRETQYF
NA,once,TRBJ1-2,TRBV6-5,TGTGCCAGCAGTTACTCCACTTTCCCCCACTATGGCTACACCTTC,CASSYSTFPHYGYTF
TRBD2,NA,TRBJ2-7,TRBV27,TGTGCCAGCAGTGTAACTCCTCGGGGGGGAACTAGCGACGAGCAGTACTTC,CASSVTPRGGTSDEQYF
NA,NA,TRBJ2-1,TRBV11-2,TGTGCCAGCAGCTTAGGACGGAATGAGCAGTTCTTC,CASSLGRNEQFF
NA,NA,TRBJ2-2,TRBV6-4,TGTGCCAGCAGCCCGACGGGGGGCATCACCGGGGAGCTGTTTTTT,CASSPTGGITGELFF
TRBD2,NA,TRBJ2-7,TRBV2,TGTGCCACTACTCTAGCGGGGAAAACGACCTACGAGCAGTACTTC,CATTLAGKTTYEQYF
NA,NA,TRBJ1-4,TRBV27,TGTGCCAGCAGTTTGGCCGGACTTTCGAATGAAAAACTGTTTTTT,CASSLAGLSNEKLFF
NA,NA,TRBJ2-4,TRBV18,TGTGCCAGCTCCGGAGGCGCGGCCAAAAACATTCAGTACTTC,CASSGGAAKNIQYF
NA,NA,TRBJ1-1,TRBV19,TGTGCCAGTAGTGGGGGCGGAGGGTCCCCTAGGAACACTGAAGCTTTCTTT,CASSGGGGSPRNTEAFF